This T cell receptor (beta chain) was retrieved from a study of T cells expressing NK-cell markers. Study overall: The TCR beta repertoires were obtained from sorted CD3+CD56+NKG2C+, CD3+CD56+NKG2C- and CD3+CD56-NKG2C+ T cells. Study-level findings and limits: HCMV specificity was not established for the expanded NKG2C+ T cell clones. The CD3+CD56-NKG2C+ fraction was also led by these clonotypes in a handful of donors.

Comments on this clonotype: What it recognizes is unknown.

TCR beta cDNA was generated via 5'RACE template switching incorporating UMIs. TCRdb reprocessed the 5' RACE reads and keeps a single row for each CDR3 protein, giving no DNA. The record lists over 200,000 distinct CDR3 sequences, of which the ten most abundant hold about 0.4%. The CDR3 sequence is 13 residues long. Germline CDR1 SGHVS, CDR2 FQNEAQ. The J gene is TRBJ2-7, the V gene TRBV7-8. Source material: blood T cells: a sorted CD56 or NKG2C T cell subset, CD4+ or CD8+ T cells, or bulk PBMC T cells (not recorded which). The receptor was isolated from a young man in good health. CDR3 in amino acids: CASSLGPSYEQYF.